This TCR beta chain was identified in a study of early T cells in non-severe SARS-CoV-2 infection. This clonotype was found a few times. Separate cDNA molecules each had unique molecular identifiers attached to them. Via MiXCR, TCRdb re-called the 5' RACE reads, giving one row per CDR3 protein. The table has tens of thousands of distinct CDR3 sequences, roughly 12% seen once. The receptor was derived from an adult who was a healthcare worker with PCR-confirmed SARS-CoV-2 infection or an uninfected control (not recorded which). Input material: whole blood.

The CDR3 sequence is CSVEDGAGGYEQYF. CDR3 nucleotides: TGCAGCGTTGAAGACGGAGCGGGGGGCTACGAGCAGTACTTC. The gene calls are TRBV29-1 and TRBJ2-7; 9 bases map to TRBD2. Germline CDR1 and CDR2: SQVTM and ANQGSEA. V dropped 0 bases and J dropped 3; count of bases not matched to a gene: 3. The CDR3 consists of 14 residues.